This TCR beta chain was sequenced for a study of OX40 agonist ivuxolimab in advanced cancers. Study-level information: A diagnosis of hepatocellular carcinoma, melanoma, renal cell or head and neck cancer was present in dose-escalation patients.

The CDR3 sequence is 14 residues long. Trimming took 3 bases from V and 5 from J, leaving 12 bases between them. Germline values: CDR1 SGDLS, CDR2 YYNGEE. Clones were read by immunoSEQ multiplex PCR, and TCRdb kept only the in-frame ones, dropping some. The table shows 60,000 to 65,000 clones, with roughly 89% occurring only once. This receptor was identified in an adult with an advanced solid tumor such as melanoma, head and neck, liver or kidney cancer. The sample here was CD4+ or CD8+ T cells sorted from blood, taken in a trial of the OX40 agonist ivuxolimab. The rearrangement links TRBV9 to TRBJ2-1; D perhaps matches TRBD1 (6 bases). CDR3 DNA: TGTGCCAGCAGCGGGCAGGGGCCGGACAATGAGCAGTTCTTC. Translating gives CASSGQGPDNEQFF.